This T cell receptor (beta chain) was sequenced in a study of T cells after yellow fever vaccination. Study background: Preparing low-cell-number fractions relied on SMART-Seq v4 Ultra Low Input.

The germline gives CDR1 DFQATT, CDR2 SNEGSKA (reference sequence). Trimming removed 1 base at V and 9 bases at J, with 13 bases between. This CDR3 is built from 14 residues. Synthesis of TCR cDNA relied on 5'RACE template switching, which attached a universal primer site and UMIs. TCRdb analysed the 5' RACE reads with MiXCR anew, one entry per CDR3 protein. The data show hundreds of thousands of distinct CDR3 sequences, 10% to 15% seen once. Overall study findings and caveats: Abundant bulk-population clonotypes could contaminate the FACS-sorted repertoires. Post-booster samples contained most primary-vaccination clones (approximately 96% CD4, around 90% CD8).

This clonotype has just a few counts. Its antigen is unidentified. V usage is TRBV20-1 and J usage is TRBJ1-6; D is perhaps TRBD1 (6 bases). The TCR originated in a man in his thirties or forties who received the YFV17D yellow fever vaccine. The specimen comprised PBMCs, sampled on the day of the yellow fever booster vaccination. CDR3 sequence: CSARVEGGVSPLHF. As DNA, the CDR3 is TGCAGTGCTAGAGTAGAAGGGGGGGTTTCACCCCTCCACTTT.